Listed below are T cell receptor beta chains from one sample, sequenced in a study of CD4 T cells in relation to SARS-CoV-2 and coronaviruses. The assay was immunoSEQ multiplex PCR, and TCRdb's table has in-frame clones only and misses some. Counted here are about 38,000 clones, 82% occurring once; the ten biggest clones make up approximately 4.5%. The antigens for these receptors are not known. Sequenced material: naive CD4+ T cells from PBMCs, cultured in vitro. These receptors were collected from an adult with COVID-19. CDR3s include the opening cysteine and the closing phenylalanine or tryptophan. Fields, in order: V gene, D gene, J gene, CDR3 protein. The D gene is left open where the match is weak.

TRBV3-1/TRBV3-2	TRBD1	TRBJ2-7	CASSHLDRGYEQYF
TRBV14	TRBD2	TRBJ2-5	CASSQDAGGRETQYF
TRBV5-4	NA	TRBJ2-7	CASSLDLRLGEQYF
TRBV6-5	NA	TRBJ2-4	CASSPTEAKNIQYF
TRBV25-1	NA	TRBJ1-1	CASSEHTEAFF
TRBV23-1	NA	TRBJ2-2	CASSHLVEAGELFF
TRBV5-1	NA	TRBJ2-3	CASSLAVGSTNTQYF
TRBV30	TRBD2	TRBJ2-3	CAWSLGLAGDTDTQYF
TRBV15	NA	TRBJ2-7	CATSRDEGEEYF
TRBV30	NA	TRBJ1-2	CAWSPWTRNGYTF
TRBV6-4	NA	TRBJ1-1	CASSDSWDVDTEAFF
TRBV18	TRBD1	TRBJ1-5	CASSPDRGVSQPQHF
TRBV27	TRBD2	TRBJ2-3	CASSRSGRATDTQYF
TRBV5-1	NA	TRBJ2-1	CASSLGETPLNEQFF
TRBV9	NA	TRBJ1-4	CASTTGGSEKLFF
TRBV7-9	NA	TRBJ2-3	CASHQQMGTSTDTQYF
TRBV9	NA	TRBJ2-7	CASLGDQAYEQYF
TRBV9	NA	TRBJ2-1	CASSVGGGSGHNEQFF
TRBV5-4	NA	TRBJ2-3	CASGTDLSTDTQYF
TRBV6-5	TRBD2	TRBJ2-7	CASSSSGSSRYEQYF
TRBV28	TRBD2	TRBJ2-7	CASSSTQGTSIVYEQYF
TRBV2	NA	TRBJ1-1	CASRPGRGRTEAFF
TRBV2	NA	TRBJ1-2	CASIEMGNYGYTF
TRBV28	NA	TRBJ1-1	CASSFLPGPDTEAFF
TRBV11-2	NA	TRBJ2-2	CASSSWGGLPGELFF
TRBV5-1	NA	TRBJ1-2	CASSLVDLQSNYGYTF
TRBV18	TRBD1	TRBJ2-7	CASSPLATGGEEQYF
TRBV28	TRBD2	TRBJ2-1	CASSLGPRTSGGPYNEQFF
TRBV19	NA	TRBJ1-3	CASSIAPPHPGNTIYF
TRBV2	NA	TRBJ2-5	CASRAQGGLETQYF
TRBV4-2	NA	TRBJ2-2	CASSQDQRGELFF
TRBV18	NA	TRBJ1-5	CASSPLNRGNNQPQHF
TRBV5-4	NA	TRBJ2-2	CASRSAGSSGELFF